This T cell receptor beta chain is drawn from a study of blood T cell repertoires in COVID-19. On the study more broadly: The United States, Italy and Spain were the sources of the acute and convalescent COVID-19 samples.

The length of the CDR3 is 17 residues. Germline-derived CDR1 and CDR2 are KGHSH and LQKENI. The ends were cut back, 6 bases at V and 2 bases at J, with 22 bases in the middle. Per the original methods: Cell counts per sample came from amplifying reference gene primers. The data were produced by immunoSEQ multiplex PCR, yet TCRdb's version contains in-frame clones alone and is incomplete. V and J calls and clone size come straight from that table; D and trimming were deduced from the DNA. The table has 150,000 to 200,000 clones, over 75% seen once; the top ten hold around 1.2%. All enrollees were roughly 18 to 89 years old and from some 24 US areas. Which cohort a participant joined came from the clinical history participants gave.

The chain combines TRBV18 with TRBJ2-5; a possible D gene is TRBD2 (7 bases). Specimen: PBMCs or T cells enriched from blood (not recorded which). The TCR sequence derives from a human donor with acute COVID-19. The donor label of this sample is uncertain. The CDR3 here is CASSYRPTGREQETQYF. The CDR3 nucleotides read TGTGCCAGCTCCTACCGCCCAACAGGGAGGGAACAAGAGACCCAGTACTTC.